One T cell receptor beta chain is described in this entry. This clonotype was counted a few times. Its target antigen remains unknown. Possible read error: a much larger clone is one base away. Libraries of naive CD8 T cells were generated from about 19,000 to 1,100,000 sorted cells, with 10%, 30% or 50% of the purified RNA used. On a BD FACSAria II, naive CD8 T cells were FACS-sorted as CD8+CD4-CCR7+CD45RA+ and collected into RLT Plus buffer. More than 8 TCR copies' worth of Jurkat RNA were spiked into roughly 19,000-1,000,000 naive CD8 T cell samples to test detection sensitivity. Enrichment of CD8 T cells was performed with RosetteSep CD8+ T Cell Enrichment Cocktail and Ficoll-Paque, after which ACK red cell lysis was carried out. The record originates from a study of molecular identifiers for immune sequencing clone quantification (dated by TCRdb to the late 2010s). In the study overall: For a replicate experiment, RNA from roughly 20,000 or 100,000 naive CD8 T cells was divided into five aliquots, and four of the five aliquots were sequenced. This methods study used CD8 T cells to benchmark TCR RNA copy counting and molecular-identifier clustering-based TCR repertoire sequencing (MIDCIRS). General study outcomes and caveats: Naive libraries contained spiked-in Jurkat TCR RNA (roughly 10 copies' worth), which is not part of the donor repertoire. Without barcode sub-clustering, chimeric consensus sequences inflated TCR diversity; chimeras reached as high as 47%. Modeling indicated 2.5 to 3.5 TCR RNA copies recovered per cell, compared with 7.5 to 10 by digital PCR, which implies a capture efficiency of around 30%. Clones above 20 RNA copies held over 97% of molecules in CMV-specific effector cells but under 1% in naive cells. Highly expanded clone sizes could be underestimated because identical TCR molecules may share a barcode. Spiked-in Jurkat TCR RNA equal to a single cell's worth was reported to be detectable even within one million naive CD8 T cells.

From its cysteine to its phenylalanine, the CDR3 spans 17 amino acids. The entry retains the CDR3 DNA only, 51 bases that are in frame from base 1. For CDR1 and CDR2, the germline V gene (reference sequence) lists GTSNPN and SVGIG. The library was obtained by PCR. Reads for this sample came from an Illumina HiSeq 4000. Bulk TCR libraries were prepared as previously described, using TCR primers listed in Table S5. Purification of total RNA was performed with the Qiagen AllPrep DNA/RNA kit. Before analysis, reads from multiple sequencing runs of the same library were pooled. In the authors' own workflow: Reads were retained only if their TCR constant sequence matched exactly, and those retained reads were trimmed to 150 nt and grouped according to their 12-nt molecular barcodes. Reads inside each barcode group were sub-clustered using a 15% Levenshtein threshold, and a quality-weighted consensus sequence was constructed for each RNA molecule. Non-functional sequences were discarded, and so were lower-count sequences lying one edit away from another sequence. Barcode sub-clusters with fewer than 20% of the maximum read count were removed, based on fitting two negative binomial distributions. TCRdb passed the public sequencing reads through fastp at Q25 and MiXCR, retaining productive beta sequences. Here each entry gathers all rows of one CDR3 protein and keeps the most common genes and DNA. It is TCRdb's table, rather than the study itself, that gives the V and J calls and clone size. The sample table lists around 460,000 distinct CDR3 sequences, about a fifth of them with a count of one. The leading ten clones occupy more than 0.8% of the sample.

The sequenced sample consisted of naive CD8+ T cells from blood, with Jurkat cell RNA spiked in. This sample's cell subset or site label indicates: FACS-sorted CD8+CD4-CCR7+CD45RA+ naive T cells. The sequence came from a human donor in good health. Some libraries in this study had Jurkat cell RNA spiked in. The rearrangement combines TRBV30 with TRBJ2-2, with no reliable assignment of the D segment. The DNA is as follows: TGTGCCTTGAGTGTACGGTGGGGAAATAGGGATACCGGGGAGCTGTTTTTT. Its protein is CALSVRWGNRDTGELFF.